Included here is one TCR beta chain sequence, with context. The data derive from a study of blood T cell repertoires in COVID-19. Study summary: Samples came from the United States, Italy and Spain, spanning acute and convalescent COVID-19. Nucleic acid was either cDNA or gDNA, and it came from T cells, B-cell-depleted T cells, or PBMCs.

Each recovered donor of Cohort 3 presented with two negative PCRs, clearance, or symptom resolution. As processed by the authors: Estimation of nucleated cell counts was performed using reference gene primer amplification. Method: immunoSEQ multiplex PCR; TCRdb's copy keeps in-frame clones and lacks some. V, J and clone size were drawn from that table, and D and trimming were deduced from the DNA. The profile shows 250,000 to 350,000 clones, roughly 90% of them singletons. The CDR3 runs 16 residues. Germline V lookup: CDR1 LGHNA, CDR2 YNFKEQ. With 0 bases clipped from V and 4 bases from J, the junction kept 5 bases outside the gene matches.

The V gene is TRBV4-2, the J gene TRBJ2-3; 9 bases fit TRBD2. This sequence was found in a woman between 25 and 40 years old who had recovered from COVID-19. Sequenced: PBMCs or T cells enriched from blood (not recorded which). The chain's CDR3 is CASSQEKAGGADTQYF. The CDR3 coding sequence is TGTGCCAGCAGCCAAGAAAAAGCGGGGGGAGCAGATACGCAGTATTTT.